Listed here are 31 T cell receptor beta chains from one sample, sequenced in a study of cytomegalovirus exposure and HLA in healthy donors. The primer mix had 60 Vbeta and 13 Jbeta primers. Libraries were prepared by immunoSEQ multiplex PCR; TCRdb keeps only in-frame clonotypes and omits some of them. Among 150,000 or so clones, 65% to 85% were seen once, and the ten largest hold approximately 6.5%. The sequencing sample was made of PBMCs. All receptors derive from a male donor in good health and CMV-seropositive.

This rearrangement joins TRBV5-1 to TRBJ2-7; TRBD2 agrees at 8 bases. The CDR3 is made up of 14 amino acids. Losses at the gene ends were 3 bases for V and 0 bases for J; bases not matched to a gene: 2. Germline-derived CDR1 and CDR2 are SGHRS and YFSETQ. The CDR3 here is CASSWTSSSYEQYF. CDR3 sequence (DNA): TGCGCCAGCAGCTGGACTAGCAGCTCCTACGAGCAGTACTTC.

Only one count was recorded for this clone. The rearrangement uses TRBV13 and TRBJ2-7; 10 positions agree with TRBD1. V dropped 5 bases and J dropped 3; count of bases not matched to a gene: 4. Looked up from germline, CDR1 is PRHDT and CDR2 is FYEKMQ (reference sequence). This CDR3 is built from 14 residues. CDR3 protein: CASSPGTGVYEQYF. CDR3 DNA sequence: TGTGCCAGCAGCCCCGGGACAGGGGTCTACGAGCAGTACTTC.

This clone was seen more than once but under ten times. J is TRBJ2-7 and V is TRBV5-1; tentative D call: TRBD2 (7 bases). The CDR3 consists of 18 residues. Germline CDR1 and CDR2: SGHRS and YFSETQ. The V end was cut by 0 bases, the J end by 1 base, with 20 bases between. The CDR3 DNA sequence: TGCGCCAGCAGCTTGGAGAGGGGGGGGCCCCTTCCATCCTACGAGCAGTACTTC. Its translation: CASSLERGGPLPSYEQYF.

This chain uses TRBV28 with TRBJ1-5, with 7 positions matching TRBD1. The germline CDR1 and CDR2 sequences are MDHEN and SYDVKM. The CDR3 spans 13 residues. V lost 8 bases and J lost 2; bases outside the gene matches: 3. CDR3 nucleotide sequence: TGTGCCAGCCAAGACAGGGGCAATCAGCCCCAGCATTTT. This encodes CASQDRGNQPQHF.

This clone was counted between two and nine times. V and J are TRBV7-8 and TRBJ1-5; TRBD1 might be the D (5 bases). Trimming left V 1 base short and J 3 bases short, with 7 bases between. There are 14 residues in the CDR3. Germline CDR1 and CDR2: SGHVS and FQNEAQ. Here the CDR3 reads CASSLVTDNQPQHF. CDR3 in DNA: TGTGCCAGCAGCTTAGTGACAGACAATCAGCCCCAGCATTTT.

The chain has TRBV30 and TRBJ2-5; a possible D gene is TRBD2 (5 bases). Germline assignment: CDR1 GTSNPN and CDR2 SVGIG (reference sequence). The CDR3 runs to 17 residues. The V and J ends lost 1 base and 1 base respectively, with 19 bases between them. CDR3 sequence (DNA): TGTGCCTGGAGTGCAAACCTTATGAGGGCCGCCCAAGAGACCCAGTACTTC. This sequence encodes CAWSANLMRAAQETQYF.

The chain is built from TRBV7-9 and TRBJ1-5; TRBD1 matches at 7 bases. This CDR3 spans 15 amino acids. V shed 0 bases and J 7 bases; nucleotides not matched to a gene: 6. Per the germline V gene, CDR1 is SEHNR and CDR2 is FQNEAQ (reference sequence). The CDR3 loop is CASSLALTGSQPQHF. DNA for the CDR3: TGTGCCAGCAGCTTAGCCCTGACAGGGAGCCAGCCCCAGCATTTT.

V usage is TRBV5-4 and J usage is TRBJ2-2, with TRBD2 as a possible D gene (5 bases). This CDR3 contains 16 residues. V was clipped by 4 bases and J by 1 base, with 14 bases between them. Germline V gene sequence: CDR1 SGHNT, CDR2 YYREEE (reference sequence). The CDR3 spells CASSKAGLMNTGELFF. DNA of the CDR3: TGTGCCAGCAGCAAGGCCGGACTGATGAACACCGGGGAGCTGTTTTTT. Together with reference TRBV5-4 and TRBJ2-2, the CDR3 gives the full variable domain: ETGVTQSPTHLIKTRGQQVTLRCSSQSGHNTVSWYQQALGQGPQFIFQYYREEENGRGNFPPRFSGLQFPNYSSELNVNALELDDSALYLCASSKAGLMNTGELFFGEGSRLTVL.

The chain joins TRBV5-1 to TRBJ2-1; a weak D match, TRBD2 (7 bases). In germline, CDR1 is SGHRS, CDR2 YFSETQ. CDR3 length: 16 amino acids. The ends were cut back, 4 bases at V and 7 bases at J, with 21 bases in the middle. CDR3 loop: CASSSEGGVSGNEQFF. CDR3 nucleotides: TGCGCCAGCAGCAGTGAGGGGGGGGTATCAGGAAATGAGCAGTTCTTC.

The rearrangement joins TRBV5-1 to TRBJ1-6; the D gene is possibly TRBD1 (5 bases). The CDR3 consists of 15 residues. The germline CDR1 and CDR2 sequences are SGHRS and YFSETQ. Trimming left V 0 bases short and J 7 bases short, with 11 bases between. The CDR3 DNA is TGCGCCAGCAGCTTGGGGGGGGATGCGAATTCACCCCTCCACTTT. It yields the protein CASSLGGDANSPLHF.

The chain links TRBV7-2 to TRBJ2-3; maybe TRBD2 (6 bases). The CDR3 is made up of 14 amino acids. V was shortened by 8 bases and J by 5 bases, with 17 bases between the two germline ends. Looked up from germline, CDR1 is SGHTA and CDR2 is FQGNSA. The CDR3 loop reads CASFGSGGRDTQYF. The DNA for the CDR3 is TGTGCCAGCTTCGGGAGTGGGGGGAGAGATACGCAGTATTTT.

The chain recombines TRBV19 with TRBJ2-3; tentative D call: TRBD1 (5 bases). From germline, CDR1 is LNHDA and CDR2 SQIVND (reference sequence). V dropped 1 base and J dropped 2 bases, with 7 bases sitting between them. The CDR3 has 14 amino acids. CDR3 residues: CASSIGQFTDTQYF. DNA for the CDR3: TGTGCCAGTAGTATAGGACAGTTCACAGATACGCAGTATTTT.

This chain joins TRBV5-1 and TRBJ2-7, with 12 bases aligning to TRBD2. Germline V gives CDR1 SGHRS, CDR2 YFSETQ. CDR3 size: 14 residues. V gave up 5 bases and J gave up 4 bases; unmatched junction bases: 4. In DNA form, the CDR3 reads TGCGCCAGCAGGGCCACTAGCGGGAGGTACGAGCAGTACTTC. Its translation is CASRATSGRYEQYF.

The chain couples TRBV6-5 to TRBJ1-1; D is unresolved. Germline CDR1 is MNHEY and CDR2 is SVGAGI. This CDR3 is 14 amino acids long. V lost 0 bases and J 0 bases, leaving 5 bases between the germline ends. The CDR3 coding sequence is TGTGCCAGCAGTTACTCCCACATGAACACTGAAGCTTTCTTT. This gives the protein CASSYSHMNTEAFF.

The rearrangement links TRBV5-5 to TRBJ2-7, with TRBD2 matching 7 bases. Per the germline V gene, CDR1 is SGHKS and CDR2 is YYEKEE (reference sequence). The CDR3 is 15 amino acids. V trimming: 6 bases; J trimming: 5 bases; junction bases outside the gene matches: 14. Written as DNA, the CDR3 is TGTGCCAGCACCTGGGGCGGGAGTACTCTCGACGAGCAGTACTTC. Its translation is CASTWGGSTLDEQYF.

The CDR3 is CASNRGTGELFF. CDR3 coding DNA: TGTGCCAGCAATAGGGGCACCGGGGAGCTGTTTTTT. The rearrangement links TRBV28 to TRBJ2-2, with TRBD1 as a possible D gene (5 bases). The CDR3 covers 12 residues. Deletions cut 7 bases from V and 4 bases from J, with 7 bases between. Per germline, CDR1 MDHEN and CDR2 SYDVKM. Combining the CDR3 with reference TRBV28 and TRBJ2-2 gives the whole variable domain DVKVTQSSRYLVKRTGEKVFLECVQDMDHENMFWYRQDPGLGLRLIYFSYDVKMKEKGDIPEGYSVSREKKERFSLILESASTNQTSMYLCASNRGTGELFFGEGSRLTVL.

This chain joins TRBV11-2 and TRBJ2-5; tentatively, D is TRBD2 (5 bases). V shed 2 bases and J shed 5 bases, with 12 bases lying between them. Germline assignment: CDR1 SGHAT and CDR2 FQNNGV. CDR3 length: 14 amino acids. This CDR3 is CASSLQRPEETQYF. The DNA for the CDR3 is TGTGCCAGCAGCTTACAGCGGCCTGAGGAGACCCAGTACTTC. The full variable domain, its missing parts supplied by reference TRBV11-2 and TRBJ2-5, is EAGVAQSPRYKIIEKRQSVAFWCNPISGHATLYWYQQILGQGPKLLIQFQNNGVVDDSQLPKDRFSAERLKGVDSTLKIQPAKLEDSAVYLCASSLQRPEETQYFGPGTRLLVL.

This sequence joins TRBV5-6 and TRBJ2-1, with D maybe TRBD2 (6 bases). This CDR3 contains 13 residues. From germline, CDR1 is SGHDT and CDR2 YYEEEE. The germline V and J ends were trimmed by 0 bases and 9 bases, with 10 bases remaining between them. The CDR3 loop reads CASSLALASEQFF. The CDR3 DNA reads as TGTGCCAGCAGCTTGGCTCTAGCGAGTGAGCAGTTCTTC.

The chain recombines TRBV5-1 with TRBJ2-3; D is possibly TRBD2 (6 bases). V was pared by 6 bases and J by 0 bases, with 11 bases between. Germline V gene sequence: CDR1 SGHRS, CDR2 YFSETQ. CDR3 length: 14 amino acids. This CDR3 reads CASTRGSSTDTQYF. The DNA of the CDR3 is TGCGCCAGCACGCGGGGAAGTAGCACAGATACGCAGTATTTT.

The chain couples TRBV27 to TRBJ2-1; 10 positions match TRBD2. Per the germline V gene, CDR1 is MNHEY and CDR2 is SMNVEV (reference sequence). The CDR3 runs to 14 residues. The junction had 2 bases not matched to a gene; V was cut back by 5 bases and J by 4 bases. The CDR3 bases are TGTGCCAGCAGTACTAGCGGGGTTTACAATGAGCAGTTCTTC. Protein product: CASSTSGVYNEQFF.

The genes are TRBV29-1 and TRBJ2-5; 10 nucleotides agree with TRBD2. Germline-derived CDR1 and CDR2 are SQVTM and ANQGSEA. The V and J ends lost 4 bases and 1 base, in that order; junction bases with no gene match: 3. This CDR3 has 14 amino acids. CDR3: CSVATSGFQETQYF. The CDR3, as DNA: TGCAGCGTTGCGACTAGCGGGTTCCAAGAGACCCAGTACTTC.

V and J are TRBV29-1 and TRBJ2-3; 8 bases are shared with TRBD2. Germline V gives CDR1 SQVTM, CDR2 ANQGSEA. CDR3 length equals 15 residues. Trimming took 4 bases from V and 0 from J; bases not matched to a gene: 6. CDR3 protein: CSVGRIAGSTDTQYF. Written as DNA, the CDR3 is TGCAGCGTTGGGCGGATAGCGGGGAGCACAGATACGCAGTATTTT.

The rearrangement uses TRBV7-6 and TRBJ2-7, with 9 bases fitting TRBD1. Germline CDR1 SGHVS, CDR2 FNYEAQ. This CDR3 comprises 16 residues. The trim removed 1 base at V and 1 base at J, leaving 5 bases unmatched. DNA for the CDR3: TGTGCCAGCAGCTTAGAACAGGGGGCTTTGTCCTACGAGCAGTACTTC. This encodes CASSLEQGALSYEQYF.

V is TRBV6-4 and J is TRBJ2-3, with D hard to call. CDR1 and CDR2 (germline): MRHNA, SNTAGT. Trimming removed 0 bases at V and 4 bases at J, with 5 bases between. The CDR3 is made up of 13 amino acids. The CDR3 spells CASSDSPSDTQYF. The CDR3 DNA sequence: TGTGCCAGCAGTGACTCCCCATCAGATACGCAGTATTTT.

A remark on this clone: The germline gene is not matched at one end of the junction; a read error may be the cause. The chain is built from TRBV7-9 and TRBJ2-1, with 9 bases matching TRBD2. The CDR3 length is 12 residues. CDR1 and CDR2 from the germline V gene are SEHNR and FQNEAQ (reference sequence). Here the CDR3 reads CSSSTDSGSRFF. CDR3 bases: TGTTCCAGCAGCACAGATAGCGGGAGTCGTTTCTTC.

The V call is TRBV4-2, the J call TRBJ2-3, with 12 bases fitting TRBD2. This CDR3 has 16 residues. The junction had 8 bases not matched to a gene; V was cut back by 4 bases and J by 6 bases. The V gene's germline CDR1 is LGHNA and CDR2 YNFKEQ. For the CDR3, the DNA is TGTGCCAGCAGCCTACGGACTAGCGGGGAAGGGGATACGCAGTATTTT. Its translation is CASSLRTSGEGDTQYF.

The chain links TRBV5-5 to TRBJ1-2; D ambiguous. This CDR3 spans 14 amino acids. V gave up 1 base and J gave up 2 bases, with 9 bases separating them. Germline CDR1 and CDR2: SGHKS and YYEKEE (reference sequence). The DNA for the CDR3 is TGTGCCAGCAGCTTGCAACTCTCCAACTATGGCTACACCTTC. This sequence encodes CASSLQLSNYGYTF.

This clone was counted a few times. The chain is built from TRBV2 and TRBJ1-6, with a possible D match to TRBD1 (6 bases). Trimming stripped 10 bases from V and 10 bases from J, with 20 bases between. Germline V gene lookup returns CDR1 SNHLY and CDR2 FYNNEI. The CDR3 loop spans 14 amino acids. CDR3 nucleotides: TGTGCCACCCTTCAGGGGCGCGTGAACTCACCCCTCCACTTT. This encodes CATLQGRVNSPLHF.

The chain couples TRBV10-2 to TRBJ2-5; weak D call: TRBD1 (6 bases). Trimming left V 8 bases short and J 3 bases short, with 13 bases between. This CDR3 comprises 13 residues. The germline gives CDR1 WSHSY, CDR2 SAAADI. For the CDR3, the DNA is TGCGCCAGCGAAAGGGGGTCTGAAGAGACCCAGTACTTC. Translating gives CASERGSEETQYF.

V usage is TRBV19 and J usage is TRBJ2-2; D might be TRBD2 (6 bases). V was pared by 1 base and J by 4 bases, with 16 bases between. CDR1 LNHDA and CDR2 SQIVND come from the germline V gene (reference sequence). The CDR3 runs 17 residues. DNA for the CDR3: TGTGCCAGTAGTATAGCCCTGAGGAGGGCGGGCACCGGGGAGCTGTTTTTT. This translates into CASSIALRRAGTGELFF.

The rearrangement joins TRBV11-2 to TRBJ2-3; 9 bases are a match to TRBD2. Germline CDR1 and CDR2: SGHAT and FQNNGV. V lost 1 base and J lost 3; bases outside the gene matches: 5. The CDR3 is 16 residues long. Written as DNA, the CDR3 is TGTGCCAGCAGCTTAGTCCCAGCGGGGGGAACAGATACGCAGTATTTT. Encoded protein: CASSLVPAGGTDTQYF.